This T cell receptor (beta chain) was recorded in a study of PD-1 blockade in mismatch repair-deficient tumors. Time point indicated: roughly ten-day in vitro stimulation with candidate neoantigen peptide 4. PCR or immunohistochemistry showed mismatch repair deficiency in every enrolled patient. TCRs were sequenced from three patients responding to pembrolizumab. V dropped 0 bases and J dropped 6 bases, with 14 bases sitting between them. The germline V gene has CDR1 MNHEY and CDR2 SMNVEV (reference sequence). The CDR3 length is 15 residues. Clones were read by immunoSEQ multiplex PCR, and TCRdb kept only the in-frame ones, dropping some. The sample shows approximately 13,000 clones, around four fifths of them seen only once. In regard to this clone: What it binds is not known.

The sample here was cells cultured in vitro, taken from a patient treated with pembrolizumab. The origin of this receptor is an adult with mismatch repair-deficient cancer. The rearrangement links TRBV27 to TRBJ1-2, with D perhaps TRBD1 (6 bases). The CDR3, as DNA: TGTGCCAGCAGTTTATCCTCGGATACAGGGAATGGCTACACCTTC. Translation: CASSLSSDTGNGYTF.